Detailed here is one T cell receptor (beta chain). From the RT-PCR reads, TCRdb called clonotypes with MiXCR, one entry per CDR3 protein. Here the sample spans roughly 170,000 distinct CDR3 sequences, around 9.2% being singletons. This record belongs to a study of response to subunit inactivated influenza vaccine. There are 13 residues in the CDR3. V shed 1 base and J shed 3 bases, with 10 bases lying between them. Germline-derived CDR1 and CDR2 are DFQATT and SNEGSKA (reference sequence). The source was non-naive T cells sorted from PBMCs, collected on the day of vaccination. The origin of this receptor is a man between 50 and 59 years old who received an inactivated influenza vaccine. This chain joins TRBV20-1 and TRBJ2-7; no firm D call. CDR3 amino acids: CSARAPSSYEQYF. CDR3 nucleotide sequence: TGCAGTGCTAGAGCCCCTAGTAGCTACGAGCAGTACTTC.